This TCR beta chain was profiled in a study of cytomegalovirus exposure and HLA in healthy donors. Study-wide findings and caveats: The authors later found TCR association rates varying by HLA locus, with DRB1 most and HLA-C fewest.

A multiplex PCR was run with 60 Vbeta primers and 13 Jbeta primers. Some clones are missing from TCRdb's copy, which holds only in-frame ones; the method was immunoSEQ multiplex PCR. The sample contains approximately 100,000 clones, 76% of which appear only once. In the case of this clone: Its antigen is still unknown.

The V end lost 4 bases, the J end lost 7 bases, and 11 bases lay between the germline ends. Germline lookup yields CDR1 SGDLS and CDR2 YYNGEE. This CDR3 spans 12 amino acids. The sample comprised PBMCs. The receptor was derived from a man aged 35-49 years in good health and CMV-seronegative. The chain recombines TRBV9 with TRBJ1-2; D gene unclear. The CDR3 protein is CASSSAGVGYTF. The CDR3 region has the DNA TGTGCCAGCAGCTCCGCAGGTGTTGGCTACACCTTC.